This T cell receptor beta chain is drawn from a study of T cells in Graves' hyperthyroidism and ophthalmopathy. Amplified TCR beta CDR3 regions came from RNA transcripts. A set of HTBI primers served as the primers for a first-round RT-PCR of the TCR CDR3. TCRdb re-analysed the multiplex PCR reads in MiXCR, keeping a single row per CDR3 protein. Of more than 500,000 distinct CDR3 sequences in the sample, 15% to 20% are singletons; the top ten hold 25% to 35%. Germline loops: CDR1 SGHRS, CDR2 YFSETQ. The CDR3 is 14 residues long. V was pared by 4 bases and J by 7 bases, with 14 bases between. The sample comprised blood. The receptor was isolated from a woman in her thirties with Graves' ophthalmopathy. The chain uses TRBV5-1 and TRBJ1-4; tentatively, D is TRBD1 (6 bases). CDR3 coding DNA: TGCGCCAGCAGCACCCGGGACACCTCTGAAAAACTGTTTTTT. Its translation: CASSTRDTSEKLFF.